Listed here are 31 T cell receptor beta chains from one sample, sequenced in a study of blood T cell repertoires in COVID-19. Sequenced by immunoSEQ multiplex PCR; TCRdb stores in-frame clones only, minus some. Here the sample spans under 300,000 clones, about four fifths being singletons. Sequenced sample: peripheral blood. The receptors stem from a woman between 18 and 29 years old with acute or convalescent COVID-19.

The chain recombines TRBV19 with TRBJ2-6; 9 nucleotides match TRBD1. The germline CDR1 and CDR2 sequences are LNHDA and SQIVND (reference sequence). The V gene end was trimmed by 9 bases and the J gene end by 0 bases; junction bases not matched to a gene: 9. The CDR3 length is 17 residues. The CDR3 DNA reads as TGTGCCAGCTTAAGGGGACAGGGAATCTCTGGGGCCAACGTCCTGACTTTC. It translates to CASLRGQGISGANVLTF.

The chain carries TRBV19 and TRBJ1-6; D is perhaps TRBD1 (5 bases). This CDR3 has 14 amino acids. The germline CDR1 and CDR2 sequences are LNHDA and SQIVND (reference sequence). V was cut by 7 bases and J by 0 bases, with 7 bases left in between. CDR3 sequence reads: CASKGDSYNSPLHF. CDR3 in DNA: TGTGCCAGTAAAGGGGACTCCTATAATTCACCCCTCCACTTT.

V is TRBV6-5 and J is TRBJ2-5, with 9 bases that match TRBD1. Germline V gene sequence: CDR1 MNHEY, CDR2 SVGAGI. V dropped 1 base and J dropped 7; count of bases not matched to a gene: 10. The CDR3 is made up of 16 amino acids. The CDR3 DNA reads TGTGCCAGCAGTTACTTGGTACAGGGGGCTCCGGGGACCCAGTACTTC. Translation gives CASSYLVQGAPGTQYF.

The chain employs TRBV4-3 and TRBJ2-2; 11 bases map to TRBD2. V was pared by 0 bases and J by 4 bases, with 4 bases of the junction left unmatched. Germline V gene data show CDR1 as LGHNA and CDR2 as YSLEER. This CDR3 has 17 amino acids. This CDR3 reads CASSQDSLAGGTGELFF. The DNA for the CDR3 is TGCGCCAGCAGCCAAGATAGCCTAGCGGGGGGCACCGGGGAGCTGTTTTTT.

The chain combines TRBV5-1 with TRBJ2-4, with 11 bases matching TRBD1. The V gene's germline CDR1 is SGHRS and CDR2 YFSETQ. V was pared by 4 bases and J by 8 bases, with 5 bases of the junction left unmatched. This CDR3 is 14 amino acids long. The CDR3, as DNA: TGCGCCAGCAGCGCCCCGGGACAGGGGGACATTCAGTACTTC. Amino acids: CASSAPGQGDIQYF.

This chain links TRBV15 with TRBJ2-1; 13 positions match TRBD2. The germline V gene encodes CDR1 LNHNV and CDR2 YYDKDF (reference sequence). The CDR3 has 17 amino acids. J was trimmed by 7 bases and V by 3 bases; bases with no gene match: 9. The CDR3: CATSREPPGLAGNEQFF. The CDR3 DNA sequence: TGTGCCACCAGCAGGGAGCCCCCGGGACTAGCGGGGAATGAGCAGTTCTTC.

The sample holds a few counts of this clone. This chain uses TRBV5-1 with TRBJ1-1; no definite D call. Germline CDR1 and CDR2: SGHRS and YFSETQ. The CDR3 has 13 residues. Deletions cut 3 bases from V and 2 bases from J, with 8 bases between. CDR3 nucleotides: TGCGCCAGCAGCTCCGCGATAAACACTGAAGCTTTCTTT. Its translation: CASSSAINTEAFF.

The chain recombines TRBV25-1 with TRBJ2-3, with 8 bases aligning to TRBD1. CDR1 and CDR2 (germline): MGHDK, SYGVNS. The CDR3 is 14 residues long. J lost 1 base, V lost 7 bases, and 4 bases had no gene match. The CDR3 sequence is CASTPGQGTDTQYF. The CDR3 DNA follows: TGTGCCAGCACCCCGGGACAGGGCACAGATACGCAGTATTTT.

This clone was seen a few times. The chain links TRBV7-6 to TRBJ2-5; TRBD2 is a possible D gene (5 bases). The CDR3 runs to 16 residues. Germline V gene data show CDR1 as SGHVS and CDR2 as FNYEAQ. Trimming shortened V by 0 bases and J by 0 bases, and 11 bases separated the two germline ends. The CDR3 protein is CASSLASGKYQETQYF. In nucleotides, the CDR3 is TGTGCCAGCAGCTTAGCGTCGGGAAAGTACCAAGAGACCCAGTACTTC.

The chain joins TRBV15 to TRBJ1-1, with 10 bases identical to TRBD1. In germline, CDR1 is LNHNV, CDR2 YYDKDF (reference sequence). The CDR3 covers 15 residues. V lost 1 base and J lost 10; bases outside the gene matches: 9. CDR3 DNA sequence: TGTGCCACCAGCAGAGCTCGGACAGGGGGTATTGGAGCTTTCTTT. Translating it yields CATSRARTGGIGAFF.

CDR3 in amino acids: CASSPGQAVNENDGYTF. DNA for the CDR3: TGTGCCAGCTCACCAGGACAGGCCGTTAACGAAAACGATGGCTACACCTTC. The V gene is TRBV18, the J gene TRBJ1-2, with TRBD1 matching 7 bases. The CDR3 is 17 amino acids. CDR1 and CDR2 (germline): KGHSH, LQKENI. V lost 2 bases and J lost 6; bases outside the gene matches: 15.

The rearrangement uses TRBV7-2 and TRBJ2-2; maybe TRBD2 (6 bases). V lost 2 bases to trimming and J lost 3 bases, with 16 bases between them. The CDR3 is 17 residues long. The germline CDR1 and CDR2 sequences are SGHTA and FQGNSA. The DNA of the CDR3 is TGTGCCAGCAGCTTATCTTGGGAGGCAGCGCACACCGGGGAGCTGTTTTTT. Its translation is CASSLSWEAAHTGELFF.

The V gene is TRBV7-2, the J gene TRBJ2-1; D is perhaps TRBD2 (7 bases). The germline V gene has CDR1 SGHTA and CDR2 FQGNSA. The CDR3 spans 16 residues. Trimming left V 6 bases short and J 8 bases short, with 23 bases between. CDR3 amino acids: CASRSLGGGSLDEQFF. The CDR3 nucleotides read TGTGCCAGCAGGAGCCTTGGGGGCGGGAGCTTGGATGAGCAGTTCTTC.

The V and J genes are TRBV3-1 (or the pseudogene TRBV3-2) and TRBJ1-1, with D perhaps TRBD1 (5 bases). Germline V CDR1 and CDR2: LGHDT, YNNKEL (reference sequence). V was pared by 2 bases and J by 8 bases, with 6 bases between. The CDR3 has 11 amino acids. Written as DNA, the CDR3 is TGTGCCAGCAGCCAAAGGACAGAAGCTTTCTTT. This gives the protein CASSQRTEAFF.

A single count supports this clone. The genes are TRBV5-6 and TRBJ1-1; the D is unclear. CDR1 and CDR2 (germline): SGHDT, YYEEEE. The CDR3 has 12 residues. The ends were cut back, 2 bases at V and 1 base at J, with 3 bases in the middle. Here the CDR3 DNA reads TGTGCCAGCAGCTTCGGGAACACTGAAGCTTTCTTT. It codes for CASSFGNTEAFF.

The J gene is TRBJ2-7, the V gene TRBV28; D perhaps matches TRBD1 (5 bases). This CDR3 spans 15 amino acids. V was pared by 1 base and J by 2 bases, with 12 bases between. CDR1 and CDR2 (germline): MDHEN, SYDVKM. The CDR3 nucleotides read TGTGCCAGCAGTTTATTGACCAGGGCCACCTACGAGCAGTACTTC. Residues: CASSLLTRATYEQYF.

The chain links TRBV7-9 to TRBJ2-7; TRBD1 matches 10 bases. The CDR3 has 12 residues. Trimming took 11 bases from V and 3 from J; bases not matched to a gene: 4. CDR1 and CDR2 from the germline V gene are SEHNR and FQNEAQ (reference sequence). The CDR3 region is CAGGQGNYEQYF. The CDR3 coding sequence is TGTGCCGGGGGACAGGGGAACTACGAGCAGTACTTC.

The CDR3 nucleotides read TGTGCCAGTAGTACCCTCCAACAGGATAGGACGCAGTATTTT. It encodes CASSTLQQDRTQYF. This rearrangement joins TRBV19 to TRBJ2-3; a weak D match, TRBD1 (5 bases). Trimming took off 4 bases at V and 9 bases at J, with 17 bases between the two ends. This CDR3 is built from 14 residues. Per germline, CDR1 LNHDA and CDR2 SQIVND (reference sequence).

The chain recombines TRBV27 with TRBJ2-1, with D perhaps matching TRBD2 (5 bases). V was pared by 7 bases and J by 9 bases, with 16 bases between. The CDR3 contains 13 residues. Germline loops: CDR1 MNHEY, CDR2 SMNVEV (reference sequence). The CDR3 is CASTLGEGFEQFF. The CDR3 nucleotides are TGTGCCAGCACCCTAGGTGAGGGATTTGAGCAGTTCTTC.

The CDR3 here is CASSFLGASNQPQHF. DNA of the CDR3: TGTGCCAGCAGTTTTCTTGGGGCTAGCAATCAGCCCCAGCATTTT. V is TRBV27 and J is TRBJ1-5; weak D call: TRBD1 (5 bases). In germline, CDR1 is MNHEY, CDR2 SMNVEV (reference sequence). The V end lost 3 bases, the J end lost 0 bases, and 9 bases lay between the germline ends. The CDR3 is made up of 15 amino acids.

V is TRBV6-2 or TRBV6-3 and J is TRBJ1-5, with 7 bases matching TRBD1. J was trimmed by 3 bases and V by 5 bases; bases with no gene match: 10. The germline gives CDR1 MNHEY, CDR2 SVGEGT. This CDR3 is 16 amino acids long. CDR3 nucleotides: TGTGCCAGCAGTAGCCCTGGACAGGCGATCAATCAGCCCCAGCATTTT. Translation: CASSSPGQAINQPQHF.

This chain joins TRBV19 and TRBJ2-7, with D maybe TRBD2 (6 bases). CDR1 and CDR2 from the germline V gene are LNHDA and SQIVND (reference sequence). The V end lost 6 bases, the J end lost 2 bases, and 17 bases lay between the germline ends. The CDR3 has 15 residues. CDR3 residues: CASRRSVADAYEQYF. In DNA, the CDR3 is TGTGCCAGTAGGCGTTCGGTAGCGGACGCCTACGAGCAGTACTTC. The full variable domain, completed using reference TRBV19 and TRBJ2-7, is DGGITQSPKYLFRKEGQNVTLSCEQNLNHDAMYWYRQDPGQGLRLIYYSQIVNDFQKGDIAEGYSVSREKKESFPLTVTSAQKNPTAFYLCASRRSVADAYEQYFGPGTRLTVT.

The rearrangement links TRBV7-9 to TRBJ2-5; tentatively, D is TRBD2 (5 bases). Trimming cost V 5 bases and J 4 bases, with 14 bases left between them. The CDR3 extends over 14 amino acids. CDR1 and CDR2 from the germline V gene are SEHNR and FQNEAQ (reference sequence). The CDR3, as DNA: TGTGCCAGCAGCAAATATACTAGGCGAGAGACCCAGTACTTC. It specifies CASSKYTRRETQYF.

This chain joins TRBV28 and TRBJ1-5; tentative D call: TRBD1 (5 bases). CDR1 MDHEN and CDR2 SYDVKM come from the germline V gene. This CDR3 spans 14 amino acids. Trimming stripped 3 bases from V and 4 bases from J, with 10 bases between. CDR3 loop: CASSFGGWNQPQHF. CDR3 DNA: TGTGCCAGCAGTTTCGGGGGTTGGAATCAGCCCCAGCATTTT. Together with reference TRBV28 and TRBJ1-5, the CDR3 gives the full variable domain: DVKVTQSSRYLVKRTGEKVFLECVQDMDHENMFWYRQDPGLGLRLIYFSYDVKMKEKGDIPEGYSVSREKKERFSLILESASTNQTSMYLCASSFGGWNQPQHFGDGTRLSIL.

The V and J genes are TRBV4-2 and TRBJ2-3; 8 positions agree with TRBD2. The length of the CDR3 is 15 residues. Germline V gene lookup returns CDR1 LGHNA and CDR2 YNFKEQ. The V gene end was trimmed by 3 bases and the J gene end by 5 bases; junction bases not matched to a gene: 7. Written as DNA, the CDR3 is TGTGCCAGCAGCCAGAAAAAGCGGGAGAAAGATACGCAGTATTTT. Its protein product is CASSQKKREKDTQYF.

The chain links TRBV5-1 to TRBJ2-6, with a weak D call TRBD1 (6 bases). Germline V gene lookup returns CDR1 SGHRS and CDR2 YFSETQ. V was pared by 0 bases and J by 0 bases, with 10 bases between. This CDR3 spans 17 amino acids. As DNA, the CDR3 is TGCGCCAGCAGCTTGGGACAGGCCAGCTCTGGGGCCAACGTCCTGACTTTC. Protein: CASSLGQASSGANVLTF.

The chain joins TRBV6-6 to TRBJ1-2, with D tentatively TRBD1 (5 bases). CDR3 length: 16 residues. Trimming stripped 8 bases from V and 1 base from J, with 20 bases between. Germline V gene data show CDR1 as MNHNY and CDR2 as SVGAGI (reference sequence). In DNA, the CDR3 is TGTGCCAGCCTATGGAGCGTCGGGGGGTATAACTATGGCTACACCTTC. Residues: CASLWSVGGYNYGYTF.

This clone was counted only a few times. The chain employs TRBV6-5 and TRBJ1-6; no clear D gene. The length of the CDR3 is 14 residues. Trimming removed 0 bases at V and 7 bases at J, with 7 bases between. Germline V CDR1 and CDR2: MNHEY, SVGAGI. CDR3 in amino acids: CASSYSTGNSPLHF. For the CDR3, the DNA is TGTGCCAGCAGTTACTCGACCGGGAATTCACCCCTCCACTTT.

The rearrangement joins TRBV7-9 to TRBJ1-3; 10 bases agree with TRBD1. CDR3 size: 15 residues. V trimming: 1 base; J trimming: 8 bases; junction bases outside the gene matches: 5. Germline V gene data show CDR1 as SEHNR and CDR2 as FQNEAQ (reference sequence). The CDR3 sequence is CASSLVMGQGHTIYF. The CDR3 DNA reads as TGTGCCAGCAGCTTAGTCATGGGACAGGGGCACACCATATATTTT.

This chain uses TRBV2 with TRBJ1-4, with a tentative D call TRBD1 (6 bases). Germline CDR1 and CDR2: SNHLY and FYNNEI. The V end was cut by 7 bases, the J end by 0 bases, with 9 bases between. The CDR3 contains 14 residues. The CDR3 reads CASTDRSTNEKLFF. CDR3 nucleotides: TGTGCCAGCACCGACAGGTCAACTAATGAAAAACTGTTTTTT.

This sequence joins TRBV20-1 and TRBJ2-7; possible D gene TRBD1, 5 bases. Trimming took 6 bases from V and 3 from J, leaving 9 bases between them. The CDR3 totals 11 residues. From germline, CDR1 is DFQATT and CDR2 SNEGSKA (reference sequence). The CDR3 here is CSAKQGYEQYF. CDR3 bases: TGCAGTGCAAAGCAGGGCTACGAGCAGTACTTC.